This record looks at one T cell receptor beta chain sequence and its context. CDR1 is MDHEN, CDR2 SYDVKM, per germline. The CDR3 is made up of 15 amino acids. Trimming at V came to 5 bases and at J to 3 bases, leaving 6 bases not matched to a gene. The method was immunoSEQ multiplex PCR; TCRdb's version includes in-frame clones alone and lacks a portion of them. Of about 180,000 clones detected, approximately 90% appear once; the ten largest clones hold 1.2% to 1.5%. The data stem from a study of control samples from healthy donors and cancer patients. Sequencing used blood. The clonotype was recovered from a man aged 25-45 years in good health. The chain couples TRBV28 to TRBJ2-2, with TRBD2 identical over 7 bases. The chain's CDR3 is CASSVGGSDTGELFF. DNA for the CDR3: TGTGCCAGCAGTGTCGGGGGGTCCGACACCGGGGAGCTGTTTTTT.